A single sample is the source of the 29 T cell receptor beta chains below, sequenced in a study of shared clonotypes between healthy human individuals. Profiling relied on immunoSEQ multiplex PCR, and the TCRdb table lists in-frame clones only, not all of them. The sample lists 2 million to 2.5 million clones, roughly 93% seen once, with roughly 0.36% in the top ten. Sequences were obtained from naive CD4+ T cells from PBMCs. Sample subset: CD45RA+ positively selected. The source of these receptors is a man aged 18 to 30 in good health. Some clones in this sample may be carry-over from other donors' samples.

The CDR3: CASSRGLAGVGDTQYF. In DNA form, the CDR3 reads TGTGCCAGCAGCCGGGGACTAGCGGGAGTTGGAGATACGCAGTATTTT. The chain couples TRBV11-2 to TRBJ2-3; 14 bases agree with TRBD2. Germline lookup yields CDR1 SGHAT and CDR2 FQNNGV. The ends lost 5 bases at V and 5 bases at J; junction bases unmatched: 6. The CDR3 spans 16 residues.

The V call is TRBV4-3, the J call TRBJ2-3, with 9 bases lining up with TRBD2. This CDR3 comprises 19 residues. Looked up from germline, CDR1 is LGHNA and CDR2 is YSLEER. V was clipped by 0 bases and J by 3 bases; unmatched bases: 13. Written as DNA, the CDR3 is TGCGCCAGCAGCCAAGATGGGACGGCGGGAGGGCTGGGGACAGATACGCAGTATTTT. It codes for CASSQDGTAGGLGTDTQYF.

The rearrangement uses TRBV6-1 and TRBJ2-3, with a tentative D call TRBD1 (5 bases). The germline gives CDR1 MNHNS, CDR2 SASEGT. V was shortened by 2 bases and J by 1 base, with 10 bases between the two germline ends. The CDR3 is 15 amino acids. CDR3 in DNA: TGTGCCAGCAGTGAACAGGGTTTGGGCACAGATACGCAGTATTTT. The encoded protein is CASSEQGLGTDTQYF.

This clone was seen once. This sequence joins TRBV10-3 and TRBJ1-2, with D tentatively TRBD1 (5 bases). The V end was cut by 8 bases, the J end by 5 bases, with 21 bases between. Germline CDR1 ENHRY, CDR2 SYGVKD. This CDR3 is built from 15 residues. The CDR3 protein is CAIYSPGTAPYGYTF. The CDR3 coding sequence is TGTGCCATCTATTCTCCCGGGACGGCTCCTTATGGCTACACCTTC.

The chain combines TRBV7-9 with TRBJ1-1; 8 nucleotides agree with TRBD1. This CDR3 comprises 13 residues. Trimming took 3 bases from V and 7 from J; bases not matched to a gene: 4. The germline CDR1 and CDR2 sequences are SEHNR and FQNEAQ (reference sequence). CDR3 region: CASSFGQGSEAFF. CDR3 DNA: TGTGCCAGCAGCTTCGGACAGGGAAGTGAAGCTTTCTTT. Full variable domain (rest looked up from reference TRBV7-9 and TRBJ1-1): DTGVSQNPRHKITKRGQNVTFRCDPISEHNRLYWYRQTLGQGPEFLTYFQNEAQLEKSRLLSDRFSAERPKGSFSTLEIQRTEQGDSAMYLCASSFGQGSEAFFGQGTRLTVV.

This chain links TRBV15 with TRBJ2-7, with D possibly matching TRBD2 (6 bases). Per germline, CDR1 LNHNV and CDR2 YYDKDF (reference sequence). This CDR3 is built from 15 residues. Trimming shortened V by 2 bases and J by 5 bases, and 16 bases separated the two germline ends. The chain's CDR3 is CATSRSIYSGDEQYF. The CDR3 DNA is TGTGCCACCAGCAGATCCATCTACTCGGGGGACGAGCAGTACTTC.

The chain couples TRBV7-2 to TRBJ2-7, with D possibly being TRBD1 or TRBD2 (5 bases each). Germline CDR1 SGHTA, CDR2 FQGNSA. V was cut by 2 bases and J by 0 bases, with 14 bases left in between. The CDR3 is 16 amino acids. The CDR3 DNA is TGTGCCAGCAGCTTACGTCGGGGCAGTAGCTCCTACGAGCAGTACTTC. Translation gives CASSLRRGSSSYEQYF.

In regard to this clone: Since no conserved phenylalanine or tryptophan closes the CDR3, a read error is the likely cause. The CDR3 is CAISIDGNTEAFL. DNA for the CDR3: TGTGCCATCAGCATCGACGGGAACACTGAAGCTTTCCTT. V usage is TRBV10-3 and J usage is TRBJ1-1; D gene ambiguous. CDR1 is ENHRY and CDR2 is SYGVKD in the germline V gene. CDR3 size: 13 residues. V was clipped by 6 bases and J by 1 base, with 9 bases between them.

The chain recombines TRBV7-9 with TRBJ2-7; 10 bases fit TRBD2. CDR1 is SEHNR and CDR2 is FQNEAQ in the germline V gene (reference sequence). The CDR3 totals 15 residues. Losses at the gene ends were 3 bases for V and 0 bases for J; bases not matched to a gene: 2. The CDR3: CASSFSGRNSYEQYF. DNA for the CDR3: TGTGCCAGCAGCTTTAGCGGGAGGAACTCCTACGAGCAGTACTTC.

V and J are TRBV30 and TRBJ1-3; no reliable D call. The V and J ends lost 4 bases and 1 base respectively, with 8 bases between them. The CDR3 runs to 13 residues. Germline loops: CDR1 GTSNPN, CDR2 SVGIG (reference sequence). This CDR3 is CAWKSGSGNTIYF. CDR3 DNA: TGTGCCTGGAAATCCGGGTCTGGAAACACCATATATTTT.

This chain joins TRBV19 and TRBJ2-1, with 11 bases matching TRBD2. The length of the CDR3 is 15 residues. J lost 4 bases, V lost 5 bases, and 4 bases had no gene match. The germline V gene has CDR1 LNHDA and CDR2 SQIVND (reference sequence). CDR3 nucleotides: TGTGCCAGTAGTTGGGGACTAGCGGAGTACAATGAGCAGTTCTTC. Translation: CASSWGLAEYNEQFF.

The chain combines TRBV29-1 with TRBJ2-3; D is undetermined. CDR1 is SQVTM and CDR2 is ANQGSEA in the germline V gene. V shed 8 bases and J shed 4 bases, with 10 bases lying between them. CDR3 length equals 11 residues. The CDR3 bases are TGCAGCCCCGCCCAGTCAGATACGCAGTATTTT. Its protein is CSPAQSDTQYF.

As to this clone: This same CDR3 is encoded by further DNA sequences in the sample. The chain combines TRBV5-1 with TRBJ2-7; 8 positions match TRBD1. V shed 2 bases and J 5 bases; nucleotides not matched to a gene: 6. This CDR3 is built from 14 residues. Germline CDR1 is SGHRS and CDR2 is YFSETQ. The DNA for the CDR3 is TGCGCCAGCAGCTTAGGACAGGGTTGGGACGAGCAGTACTTC. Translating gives CASSLGQGWDEQYF.

CDR3 residues: CASSFTGGDTIYF. The CDR3 coding sequence is TGTGCCAGCAGCTTTACAGGCGGGGACACCATATATTTT. This chain links TRBV7-9 with TRBJ1-3; D might be TRBD1 (5 bases). The CDR3 loop spans 13 amino acids. Trimming removed 3 bases at V and 8 bases at J, with 11 bases between. Germline CDR1 SEHNR, CDR2 FQNEAQ (reference sequence).

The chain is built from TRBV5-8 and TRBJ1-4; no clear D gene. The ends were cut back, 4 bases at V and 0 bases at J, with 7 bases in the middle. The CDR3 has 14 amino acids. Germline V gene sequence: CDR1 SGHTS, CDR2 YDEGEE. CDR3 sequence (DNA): TGTGCCAGCAGCAACTTTGCAACTAATGAAAAACTGTTTTTT. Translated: CASSNFATNEKLFF.

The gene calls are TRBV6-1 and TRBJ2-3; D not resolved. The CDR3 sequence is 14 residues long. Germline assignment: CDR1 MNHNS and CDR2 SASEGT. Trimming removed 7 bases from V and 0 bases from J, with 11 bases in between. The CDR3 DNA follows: TGTGCCAGCAATATGAGAGAAAGCACAGATACGCAGTATTTT. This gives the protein CASNMRESTDTQYF.

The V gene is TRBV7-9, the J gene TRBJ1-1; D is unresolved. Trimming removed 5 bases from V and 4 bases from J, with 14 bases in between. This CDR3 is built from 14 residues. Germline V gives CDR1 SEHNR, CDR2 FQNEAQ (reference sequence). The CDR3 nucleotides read TGTGCCAGCAGCCGTCAGGTGTCAGTCACTGAAGCTTTCTTT. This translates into CASSRQVSVTEAFF.

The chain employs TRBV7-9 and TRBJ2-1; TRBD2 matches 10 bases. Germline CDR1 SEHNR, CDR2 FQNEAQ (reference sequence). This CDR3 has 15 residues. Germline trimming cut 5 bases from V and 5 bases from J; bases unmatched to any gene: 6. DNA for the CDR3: TGTGCCAGCAGCACTGGACTAGCGGCCCACAATGAGCAGTTCTTC. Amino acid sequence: CASSTGLAAHNEQFF.

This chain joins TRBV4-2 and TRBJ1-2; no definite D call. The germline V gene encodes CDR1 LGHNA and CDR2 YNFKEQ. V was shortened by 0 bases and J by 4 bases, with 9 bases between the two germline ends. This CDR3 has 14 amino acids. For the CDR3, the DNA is TGTGCCAGCAGCCAAGATCCCCAGGCCTATGGCTACACCTTC. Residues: CASSQDPQAYGYTF.

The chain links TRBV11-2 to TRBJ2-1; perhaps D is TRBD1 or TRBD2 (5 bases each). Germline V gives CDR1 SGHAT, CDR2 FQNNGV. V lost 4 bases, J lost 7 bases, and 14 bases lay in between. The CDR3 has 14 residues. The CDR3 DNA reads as TGTGCCAGCAGCTCCCCTCGGGGCAGTAATGAGCAGTTCTTC. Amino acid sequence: CASSSPRGSNEQFF.

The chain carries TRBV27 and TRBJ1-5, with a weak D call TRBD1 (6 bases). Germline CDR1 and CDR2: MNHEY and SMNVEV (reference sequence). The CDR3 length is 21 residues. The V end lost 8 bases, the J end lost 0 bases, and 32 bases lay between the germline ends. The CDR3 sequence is CASYSGGALGTIRLSNQPQHF. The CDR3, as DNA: TGTGCCAGCTACAGCGGGGGGGCACTCGGGACGATCCGGCTTAGCAATCAGCCCCAGCATTTT.

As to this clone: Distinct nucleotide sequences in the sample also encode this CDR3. CDR3 bases: TGTGCCACCAGCAGAGAGGGAGGGGGCTACGAGCAGTACTTC. It yields the protein CATSREGGGYEQYF. This chain connects TRBV15 to TRBJ2-7, with D maybe TRBD2 (7 bases). This CDR3 region has 14 residues. The V gene's germline CDR1 is LNHNV and CDR2 YYDKDF (reference sequence). With 0 bases removed from V and 3 bases from J, the gap between germline ends came to 9 bases.

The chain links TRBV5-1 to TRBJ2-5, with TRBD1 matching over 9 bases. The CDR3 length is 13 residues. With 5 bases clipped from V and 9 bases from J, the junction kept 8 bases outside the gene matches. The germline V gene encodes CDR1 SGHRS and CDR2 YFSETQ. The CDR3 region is CASSLTGGAAQYF. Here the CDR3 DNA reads TGCGCCAGCAGTCTGACAGGGGGTGCGGCCCAGTACTTC.

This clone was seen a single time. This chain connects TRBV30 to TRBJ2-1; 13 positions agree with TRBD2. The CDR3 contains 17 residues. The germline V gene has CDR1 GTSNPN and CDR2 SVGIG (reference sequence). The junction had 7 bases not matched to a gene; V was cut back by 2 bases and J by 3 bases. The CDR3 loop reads CAWSTGLAGQIYNEQFF. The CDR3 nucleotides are TGTGCCTGGAGTACGGGACTAGCGGGGCAGATCTACAATGAGCAGTTCTTC.

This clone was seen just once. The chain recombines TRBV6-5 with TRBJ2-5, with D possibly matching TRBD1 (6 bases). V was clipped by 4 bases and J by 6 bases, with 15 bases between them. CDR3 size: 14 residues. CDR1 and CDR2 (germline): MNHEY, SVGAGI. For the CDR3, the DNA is TGTGCCAGCAGTTTAGGGCAGGGGATCAAGACCCAGTACTTC. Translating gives CASSLGQGIKTQYF.

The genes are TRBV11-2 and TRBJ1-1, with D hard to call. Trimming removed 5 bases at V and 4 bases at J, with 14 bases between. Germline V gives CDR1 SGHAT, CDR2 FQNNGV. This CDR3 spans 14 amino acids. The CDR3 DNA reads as TGTGCCAGCAGCATCATTCGTGCGTCCACTGAAGCTTTCTTT. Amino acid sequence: CASSIIRASTEAFF. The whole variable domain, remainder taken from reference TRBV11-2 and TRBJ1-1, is EAGVAQSPRYKIIEKRQSVAFWCNPISGHATLYWYQQILGQGPKLLIQFQNNGVVDDSQLPKDRFSAERLKGVDSTLKIQPAKLEDSAVYLCASSIIRASTEAFFGQGTRLTVV.

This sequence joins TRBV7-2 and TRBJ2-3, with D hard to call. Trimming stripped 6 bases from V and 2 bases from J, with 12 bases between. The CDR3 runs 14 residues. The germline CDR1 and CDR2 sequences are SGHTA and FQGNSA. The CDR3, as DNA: TGTGCCAGCAGTACAAACTCCTACACAGATACGCAGTATTTT. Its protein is CASSTNSYTDTQYF.

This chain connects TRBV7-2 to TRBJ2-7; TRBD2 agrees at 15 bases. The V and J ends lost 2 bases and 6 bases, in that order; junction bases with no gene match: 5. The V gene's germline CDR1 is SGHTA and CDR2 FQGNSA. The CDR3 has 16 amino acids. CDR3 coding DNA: TGTGCCAGCAGCTTAAGGACTAGCGGGAGGGCCGCCGAGCAGTACTTC. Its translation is CASSLRTSGRAAEQYF.

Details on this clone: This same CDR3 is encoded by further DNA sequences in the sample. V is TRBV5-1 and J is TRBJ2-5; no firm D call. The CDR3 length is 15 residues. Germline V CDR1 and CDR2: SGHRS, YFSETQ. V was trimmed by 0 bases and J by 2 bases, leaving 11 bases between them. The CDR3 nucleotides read TGCGCCAGCAGCTTGGTGGCAGGACCGCAAGAGACCCAGTACTTC. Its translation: CASSLVAGPQETQYF.